This is a list of T cell receptor beta chains from one sample in a study of blood T cell repertoires in COVID-19. Libraries were prepared by immunoSEQ multiplex PCR; TCRdb keeps only in-frame clonotypes and omits some of them. The repertoire has around 100,000 clones, approximately 85% of them found once; the top ten carry roughly 1.4%. Sequenced input: peripheral blood. The receptors here all came from a man aged 35 to 55 with acute or convalescent COVID-19. Both conserved end residues are part of each CDR3. D genes are given only for firm matches. For some rows the clone size is stated as once, few or many, or as a class when expanded; others skip it.

TRBV5-1	TRBD2	TRBJ2-1	once	CASSSRGLVSSNEQFF	TGCGCCAGCAGCTCCCGCGGACTAGTATCCTCCAATGAGCAGTTCTTC
TRBV29-1	-	TRBJ1-1	-	CSGKTGLNTEAFF	TGCAGCGGAAAAACGGGACTAAACACTGAAGCTTTCTTT
TRBV5-1	-	TRBJ1-2	-	CASSWSEDYGYTF	TGCGCCAGCAGCTGGTCAGAGGACTATGGCTACACCTTC
TRBV3-1/TRBV3-2	-	TRBJ1-5	few	CASSQWVREGQPQHF	TGTGCCAGCAGCCAATGGGTCAGGGAGGGCCAGCCCCAGCATTTT
TRBV18	-	TRBJ1-4	-	CASSLRRGAANEKLFF	TGTGCCAGCTCCCTTAGAAGGGGTGCGGCTAATGAAAAACTGTTTTTT
TRBV6-4	-	TRBJ2-2	-	CASSEGGGDTGELFF	TGTGCCAGCAGTGAAGGAGGGGGCGACACCGGGGAGCTGTTTTTT
TRBV3-1/TRBV3-2	-	TRBJ1-2	-	CASSQILRGWGYTF	TGTGCCAGCAGCCAAATTCTTAGGGGATGGGGCTACACCTTC
TRBV19	TRBD2	TRBJ2-1	-	CASSPEGLAGGSSYNEQFF	TGTGCCAGTAGTCCTGAGGGGCTAGCGGGGGGTAGCTCCTACAATGAGCAGTTCTTC
TRBV18	TRBD1	TRBJ1-2	-	CASSPPDRGPGYTF	TGTGCCAGCTCACCACCGGACAGGGGGCCTGGCTACACCTTC
TRBV5-1	TRBD2	TRBJ2-7	-	CASSREGSGSYEQYF	TGCGCCAGCAGCCGGGAGGGTAGCGGTTCCTACGAGCAGTACTTC
TRBV3-1/TRBV3-2	TRBD1	TRBJ1-6	-	CASSQDDRVPRTLHF	TGTGCCAGCAGCCAAGATGACAGGGTTCCGAGAACCCTCCACTTT
TRBV7-9	TRBD1	TRBJ2-5	-	CASSHLGTAYQETQYF	TGTGCCAGCAGCCATCTGGGGACAGCCTACCAAGAGACCCAGTACTTC